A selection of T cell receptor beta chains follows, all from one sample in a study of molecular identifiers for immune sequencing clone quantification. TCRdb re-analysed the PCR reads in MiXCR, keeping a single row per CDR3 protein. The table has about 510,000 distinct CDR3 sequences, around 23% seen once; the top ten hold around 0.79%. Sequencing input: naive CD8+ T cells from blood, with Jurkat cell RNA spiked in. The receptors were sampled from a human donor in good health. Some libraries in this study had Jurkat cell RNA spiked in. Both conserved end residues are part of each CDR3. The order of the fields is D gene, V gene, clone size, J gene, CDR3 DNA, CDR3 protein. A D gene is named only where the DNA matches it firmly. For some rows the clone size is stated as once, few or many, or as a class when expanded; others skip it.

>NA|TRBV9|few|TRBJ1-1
TGTGCCAGCAGCGTAGGTTGGGGCCCGAACACTGAAGCTTTCTTT
CASSVGWGPNTEAFF
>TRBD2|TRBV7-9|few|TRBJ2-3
TGTGCCAGCAGCACCACTAGCGGGGGGTTCTCAAATACGCAATATTTT
CASSTTSGGFSNTQYF
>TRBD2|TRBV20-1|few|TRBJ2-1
TGCAGTGCGCGGACTAGCAGCTCCTACAATGAGCAGTTCTTC
CSARTSSSYNEQFF
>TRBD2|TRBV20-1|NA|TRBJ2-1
TGCAGTGCTAGAGACTTGCGATTCAGCGGGAGCCCCGAGCAGTTCTTC
CSARDLRFSGSPEQFF
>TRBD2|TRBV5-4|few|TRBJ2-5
TGTGCCAGCAGCACCGGACTAGACCAAGAGACCCAGTACTTC
CASSTGLDQETQYF
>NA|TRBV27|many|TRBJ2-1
TGTGCCAGCAGTGCCTACAATGAGCAGTTCTTC
CASSAYNEQFF
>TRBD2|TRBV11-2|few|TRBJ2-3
TGTGCCAGCAGCTTTCGCGGACTAGCGGGGGGCCTTAGCACAGATACGCAGTATTTT
CASSFRGLAGGLSTDTQYF
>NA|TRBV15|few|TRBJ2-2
TGTGCCACCAGCAGAGATCCCGGAGATACCGGGGAGCTGTTTTTT
CATSRDPGDTGELFF
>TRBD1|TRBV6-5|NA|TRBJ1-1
TGTGCCGGCAGACGCGACAGGGCGGCTGAAGCTTTCTTT
CAGRRDRAAEAFF
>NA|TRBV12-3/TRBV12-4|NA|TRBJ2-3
TGTGCCAGCAGTTTACGAGGAGATGATACGCAGTATTTT
CASSLRGDDTQYF
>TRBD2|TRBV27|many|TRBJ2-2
TGTGCCAGCATCGGGAGCCTAGCGGGAGTCTCTGGGGAGCTGTTTTTT
CASIGSLAGVSGELFF
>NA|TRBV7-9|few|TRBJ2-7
TGTGCCAGCAGCTTCCCGGGGGCGTCGTACGAGCAGTACTTC
CASSFPGASYEQYF
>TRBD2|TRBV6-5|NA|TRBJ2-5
TGTGCCAGCAGTACCCCGTTGACTAGCGGGGAAGAGACCCAGTACTTC
CASSTPLTSGEETQYF
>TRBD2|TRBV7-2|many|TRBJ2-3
TGTGCCAGCAGCTTAGTGGGCGGGGGTTTCACAGATACGCAGTATTTT
CASSLVGGGFTDTQYF
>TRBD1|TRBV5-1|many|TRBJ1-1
TGCGCCAGCAGCTCCCTCTGGACAGGGATGAACACTGAAGCTTTCTTT
CASSSLWTGMNTEAFF
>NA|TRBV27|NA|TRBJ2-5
TGTGCCAGCAGTTTATACAACAGGGTACCCGGCGAGACCCAGTACTTC
CASSLYNRVPGETQYF
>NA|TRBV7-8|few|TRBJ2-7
TGTGCCAGCAGCTTTGGACGCCTCTCAAACGAGCAGTACTTC
CASSFGRLSNEQYF
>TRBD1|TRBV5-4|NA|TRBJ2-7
TGTGCCAGCAGCTTCTCTCGGACAGGGGGCGAGCAGTACTTC
CASSFSRTGGEQYF
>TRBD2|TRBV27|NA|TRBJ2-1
TGTGCCAGCAGTTTAGCGGCTAGCGGGTTTATCTCCTACAATGAGCAGTTCTTC
CASSLAASGFISYNEQFF
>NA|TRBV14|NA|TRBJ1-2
TGTGCCAGCAGCCAAGATTGGGCGGACTATGGCTACACCTTC
CASSQDWADYGYTF
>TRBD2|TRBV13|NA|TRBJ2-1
TGTGCCAGCAGCCAAGGGACTAGCGGGGGAAGCTACAATGAGCAGTTCTTC
CASSQGTSGGSYNEQFF
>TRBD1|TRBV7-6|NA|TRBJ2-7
TGTGCCAGCAGCGGTCGGACAGGGGGCTTTCCCGAGCAGTACTTC
CASSGRTGGFPEQYF
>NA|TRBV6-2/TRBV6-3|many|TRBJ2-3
TGTGCCAGCAGTCAAGACCTCTCGGGTACAGATACGCAGTATTTT
CASSQDLSGTDTQYF
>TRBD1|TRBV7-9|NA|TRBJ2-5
TGTGCCAGCAGCTCGCAGGGGGTCGGAGAGACCCAGTACTTC
CASSSQGVGETQYF
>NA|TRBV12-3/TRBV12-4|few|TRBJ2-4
TGTGCCAGCAGGACCGACGTTGACATTCAGTACTTC
CASRTDVDIQYF
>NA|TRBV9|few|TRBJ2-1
TGTGCCAGCAGCGTAGTCGACTCCCCGAATGAGCAGTTCTTC
CASSVVDSPNEQFF
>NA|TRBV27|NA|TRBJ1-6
TGTGCCAGCAGTTTAGATCCGACGGGGGTTTCACCCCTCCACTTT
CASSLDPTGVSPLHF
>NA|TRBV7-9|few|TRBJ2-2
TGTGCCAGCAGCTATAGAGTTGGGGGCCCCACCGGGGAGCTGTTTTTT
CASSYRVGGPTGELFF
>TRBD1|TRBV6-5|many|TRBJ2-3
TGTGCCAGCAGTTCAGGGGGCTACACAGATACGCAGTATTTT
CASSSGGYTDTQYF
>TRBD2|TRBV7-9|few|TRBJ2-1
TGTGCCAGCAGCAAAGTAGCGGGAGGGCCGGGAAATGAGCAGTTCTTC
CASSKVAGGPGNEQFF
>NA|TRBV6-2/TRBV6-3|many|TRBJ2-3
TGTGCCAGCAGTTACGCCACAGATACGCAGTATTTT
CASSYATDTQYF
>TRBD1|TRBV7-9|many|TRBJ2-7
TGTGCCAGCAGCCCCCGGACAGGGGTGGGCGAGCAGTACTTC
CASSPRTGVGEQYF
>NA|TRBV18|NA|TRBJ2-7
TGTGCCAGCTCCGGACGGCTCTACGAGCAGTACTTC
CASSGRLYEQYF
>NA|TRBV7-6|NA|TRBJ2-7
TGTGCCAGCAGCTTACAGAGCTCCTACGGGCAGTACTTC
CASSLQSSYGQYF
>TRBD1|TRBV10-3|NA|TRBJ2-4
TGTGCCATCAGTGAACGAGGACAGGAGTGGAAAAACATTCAGTACTTC
CAISERGQEWKNIQYF
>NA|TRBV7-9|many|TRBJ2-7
TGTGCCAGCAGGGAGTCGGAGTCACGGGAGCAGTACTTC
CASRESESREQYF
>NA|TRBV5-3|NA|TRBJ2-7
TGTGCCAGCAGTTACGAACCGGGACCCACCTACGAGCAGTACTTC
CASSYEPGPTYEQYF
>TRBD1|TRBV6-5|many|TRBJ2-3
TGTGCCAGCGGACAGGGGTACACAGATACGCAGTATTTT
CASGQGYTDTQYF
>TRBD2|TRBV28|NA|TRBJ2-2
TGTGCCAGCAGTCACGACAGACTAGCGGGAGCAGTCGGCACCGGGGAGCTGCTTTTT
CASSHDRLAGAVGTGELLF
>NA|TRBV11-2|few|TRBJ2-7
TGTGCCAGCAGCGGCTGGGACGAGCAGTACTTC
CASSGWDEQYF
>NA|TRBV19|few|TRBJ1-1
TGTGCCAGTAGTATAGGGATCTACACTGAAGCTTTCTTT
CASSIGIYTEAFF
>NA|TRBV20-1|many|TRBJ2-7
TGCAGTGCCTTATTCCCGGGAAAGGGGTACGAGCAGTACTTC
CSALFPGKGYEQYF
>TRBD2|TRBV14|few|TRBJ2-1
TGTGCCAGCAGCCAAGTCGGGGGGGGTGAGCAGTTCTTC
CASSQVGGGEQFF
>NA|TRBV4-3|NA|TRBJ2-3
TGCGCCAGCAGCCAAGAGGCTAGCGGCACAGATACGCAGTATTTT
CASSQEASGTDTQYF
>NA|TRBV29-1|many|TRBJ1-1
TGCAGCGTTGTCCCCGGAACATCGGCTGCGGCTTTCTTT
CSVVPGTSAAAFF
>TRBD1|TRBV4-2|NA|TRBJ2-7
TGTGCCAGCAGCCAAGGGGACAGGGTATCCTACGAGCAGTACTTC
CASSQGDRVSYEQYF
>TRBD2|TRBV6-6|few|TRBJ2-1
TGTGCCAGCAGTGGACTAGCGGGGGAAAATGAGCAGTTCTTC
CASSGLAGENEQFF
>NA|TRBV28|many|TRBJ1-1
TGTGCCAGCAGCACGGAAGGGAGAGCGAACACTGAAGCTTTCTTT
CASSTEGRANTEAFF
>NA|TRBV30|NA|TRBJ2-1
TGTGCCTGGCGCCCCCCCGCCTACCCTGCGCCGTTCTTC
CAWRPPAYPAPFF
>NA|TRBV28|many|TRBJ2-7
TGTGCCAGCAGTCATATCCCAGCCGACTACGAGCAGTACTTC
CASSHIPADYEQYF
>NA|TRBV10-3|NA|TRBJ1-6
TGTGCCATCAGAGGGGAACGGAATAATTCACCCCTCCACTTT
CAIRGERNNSPLHF
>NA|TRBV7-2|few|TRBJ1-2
TGTGCCAGCAGCTTTCTCATTGGGGAGGGAGGCTATGGCTACACCTTC
CASSFLIGEGGYGYTF
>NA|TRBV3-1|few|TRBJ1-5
TGTGCCAGCAGCCATTCAGGATCTAGCAATCAGCCCCAGCATTTT
CASSHSGSSNQPQHF
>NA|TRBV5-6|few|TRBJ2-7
TGTGCCAGCAGCTTGGCCTCTGTAGCAGGGGAACCCTACGAGCAGTACTTC
CASSLASVAGEPYEQYF
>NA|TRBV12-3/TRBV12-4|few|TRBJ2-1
TGTGCCAGCAGTCCGGAGGGGATGCACGATGAGCAGTTCTTC
CASSPEGMHDEQFF
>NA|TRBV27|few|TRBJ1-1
TGTGCCAGCCTAGGACCGAACACTGAAGCTTTCTTT
CASLGPNTEAFF
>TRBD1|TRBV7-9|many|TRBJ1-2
TGTGCCAGCAGCTCGGACAGGGTTGTCGGCTACACCTTC
CASSSDRVVGYTF